Listed below are T cell receptor beta chains from one sample, sequenced in a study of regulatory T cells in long-lasting Graves disease. Using its own MiXCR run on the multiplex PCR reads, TCRdb lists one record per CDR3 protein. In the table there are hundreds of thousands of distinct CDR3 sequences, roughly 15% of which are singletons. The sample was also reused in another study, on T cells in Graves' hyperthyroidism and ophthalmopathy.

This specimen consisted of peripheral blood mononuclear cells (PBMCs), obtained at new diagnosis, from a patient treated with antithyroid drugs. The receptors were sampled from a woman in her forties or fifties with Graves disease. Both conserved end residues are trimmed from each CDR3. The order of the fields is J gene, V gene, CDR3 length, clone size, CDR3 protein. Where a row states a size, it is once, few, many or the class of an expanded clone; other rows omit it.

>TRBJ1-1|TRBV2|16|many
ASSYHPGAGYRGTEAF
>TRBJ2-5|TRBV4-2|13|.
ASSQEHSQGETQY
>TRBJ1-6|TRBV25-1|12|few
ASSEWTGDSPLH
>TRBJ1-1|TRBV3-1|13|many
ASSQGGRGYTEAF
>TRBJ2-1|TRBV5-1|12|few
ASLRDGFFNEQF
>TRBJ2-5|TRBV9|11|few
ASSVGLVETQY
>TRBJ2-2|TRBV12-3/TRBV12-4|13|many
ASSFEGGLLRELF
>TRBJ2-1|TRBV20-1|11|.
SAPGPSGNEQF
>TRBJ2-2|TRBV12-3/TRBV12-4|11|many
ASSSLIRGELF
>TRBJ1-1|TRBV28|15|many
ASSISVSGSVNTEAF
>TRBJ2-1|TRBV6-2/TRBV6-3|13|few
ASRLRGRSYNEQF
>TRBJ2-1|TRBV6-5|15|.
ASSYSLAGGTYNEQF
>TRBJ2-5|TRBV12-3/TRBV12-4|13|.
ASSSPWGRVETQY
>TRBJ2-7|TRBV5-1|13|many
ASSLGLVWRDEQY
>TRBJ2-7|TRBV28|12|.
ASSPPGNSYEQY
>TRBJ1-5|TRBV15|10|.
ATSSAWGDNH
>TRBJ2-7|TRBV5-1|15|many
ASSSRRMTGSDYEQY
>TRBJ1-3|TRBV6-1|12|few
ASSTDHSGNTIY
>TRBJ1-2|TRBV3-1|14|.
ASSQQEGTVDYGYT
>TRBJ1-2|TRBV20-1|9|many
SASAGDGYT
>TRBJ2-1|TRBV18|13|many
ASSTGTGSYNEQF
>TRBJ1-6|TRBV24-1|11|few
ATSERLNSPLH
>TRBJ1-5|TRBV11-2|13|many
ASSLGGSELQPQH
>TRBJ1-2|TRBV27|12|.
ASNWTEINHGYT
>TRBJ1-1|TRBV10-3|13|.
AIRPGISGNTEAF
>TRBJ2-3|TRBV4-1|15|.
ASSLPDWGTSTDTQY
>TRBJ1-1|TRBV9|12|few
ASSVAAGYTEAF
>TRBJ2-1|TRBV28|12|few
ASIKQGKRNEQF
>TRBJ2-1|TRBV19|13|.
ASSVSGGAVGEQF
>TRBJ1-5|TRBV28|16|few
ASKPPTFSGPSNQPQH
>TRBJ2-2|TRBV3-1|11|many
ASSQGITGELF
>TRBJ2-7|TRBV7-2|10|once
ASSLPPGEQY
>TRBJ2-1|TRBV13|15|many
ASSYWEIGTGVYEQF
>.|TRBV6-1|12|.
ASKVSDSSYEQY
>TRBJ2-3|TRBV7-9|14|.
ASSPYSGRGADTQY
>TRBJ2-7|TRBV27|14|many
ASLPIGARSSYEQY
>TRBJ1-1|TRBV5-6|11|few
ASSLAGAGEAF
>TRBJ2-2|TRBV7-8|13|.
ASSYTGLSPGELF
>TRBJ2-3|TRBV11-2|14|many
ASSLLGGVPTDTQY
>TRBJ1-1|TRBV6-1|12|few
ASRMGTLNTEAF
>TRBJ2-5|TRBV7-2|11|many
ASSRGPQETQY
>TRBJ2-3|TRBV28|11|many
ATLGQGRNTQY
>TRBJ1-1|TRBV10-2|11|many
ASSWTLNTEAF
>TRBJ2-5|TRBV11-2|13|many
ASSLDRGTAETQY
>TRBJ2-7|TRBV20-1|10|.
SARDASYEQY
>TRBJ1-3|TRBV30|11|many
AWSQQLRNTIY
>TRBJ1-3|TRBV28|14|.
ASSQSEGLAGNTIY
>TRBJ1-1|TRBV19|11|many
ASSQTGVTEAF
>TRBJ1-1|TRBV6-1|13|.
ASSPGGGATTEAF
>TRBJ1-1|TRBV12-3/TRBV12-4|10|many
ASSFLGTEAF
>TRBJ2-5|TRBV5-1|11|many
ASSSLGQETQY
>TRBJ1-1|TRBV2|12|many
ASKPDGTNTEAF
>TRBJ2-3|TRBV2|14|many
ASSPGGRGGTDTQY
>TRBJ2-5|TRBV14|14|.
ASSQARPLWRETQY
>TRBJ1-5|TRBV6-1|15|.
ASSDLPGFVSNQPQH